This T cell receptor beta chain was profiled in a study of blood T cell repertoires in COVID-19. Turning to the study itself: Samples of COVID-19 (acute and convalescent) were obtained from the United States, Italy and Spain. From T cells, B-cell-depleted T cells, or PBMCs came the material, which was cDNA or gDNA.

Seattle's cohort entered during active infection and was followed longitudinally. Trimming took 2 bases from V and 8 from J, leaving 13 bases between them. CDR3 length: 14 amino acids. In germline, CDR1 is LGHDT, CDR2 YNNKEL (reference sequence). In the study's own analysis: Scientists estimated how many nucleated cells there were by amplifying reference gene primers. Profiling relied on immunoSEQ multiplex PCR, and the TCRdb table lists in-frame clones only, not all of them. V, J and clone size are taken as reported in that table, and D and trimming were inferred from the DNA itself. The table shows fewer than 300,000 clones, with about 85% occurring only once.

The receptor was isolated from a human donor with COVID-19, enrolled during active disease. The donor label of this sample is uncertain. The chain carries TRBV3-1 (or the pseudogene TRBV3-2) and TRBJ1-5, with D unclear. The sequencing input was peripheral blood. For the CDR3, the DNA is TGTGCCAGCAGCCAAATGGGGATCGGGGAGCCCCAGCATTTT. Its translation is CASSQMGIGEPQHF.